This entry describes one T cell receptor beta chain. Its target is not known. These data come from a study of beta chain features in type 1 diabetes. Study-level points and caveats: Among patients, naive, central memory and Treg TCRB repertoires appeared more similar than among healthy donors. In every one of the four CD4+ subsets, TCRB CDR3s were moderately but significantly shorter in Type 1 diabetes patients. Insertion counts at VDJ junctions were lower in type 1 diabetes patients, who also showed more deletions there.

The CDR3 length is 12 residues. V was pared by 5 bases and J by 8 bases, with 12 bases between. CDR1 SEHNR and CDR2 FQNEAQ come from the germline V gene (reference sequence). The study reverse transcribed the entire isolated RNA, so it sequenced expressed TCRB transcripts. Sequencing was performed with immunoSEQ multiplex PCR; in TCRdb, only in-frame clones are kept and a portion is missing. The sample has about 140,000 clones, about 13% seen once. Each of the CD4+ naive, central memory, regulatory and stem cell-like memory populations was sorted via CD45RO/CCR7/CD25/CD127/CD95/CD27. The source of this sequence is a young man with type 1 diabetes. The chain employs TRBV7-9 and TRBJ1-1, with D perhaps TRBD1 (5 bases). The source material was central memory CD4+ T cells from blood. CDR3 sequence (DNA): TGTGCCAGCAGCCCGTCTGGGGCAGAAGCTTTCTTT. Amino acids: CASSPSGAEAFF.